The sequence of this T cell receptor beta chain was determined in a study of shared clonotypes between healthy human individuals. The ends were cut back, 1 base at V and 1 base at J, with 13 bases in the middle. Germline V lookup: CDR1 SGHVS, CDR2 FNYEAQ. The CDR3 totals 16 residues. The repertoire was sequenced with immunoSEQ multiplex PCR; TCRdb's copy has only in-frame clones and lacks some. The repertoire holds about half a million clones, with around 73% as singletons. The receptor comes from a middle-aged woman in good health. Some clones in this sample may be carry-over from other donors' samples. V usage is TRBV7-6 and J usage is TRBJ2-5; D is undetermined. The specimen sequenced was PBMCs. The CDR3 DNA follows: TGTGCCAGCAGCTTAGGAAGTCAGGTCTCCCAAGAGACCCAGTACTTC. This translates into CASSLGSQVSQETQYF. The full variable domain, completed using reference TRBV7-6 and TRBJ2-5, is GAGVSQSPRYKVTKRGQDVALRCDPISGHVSLYWYRQALGQGPEFLTYFNYEAQQDKSGLPNDRFSAERPEGSISTLTIQRTEQRDSAMYRCASSLGSQVSQETQYFGPGTRLLVL.